The clone carrying this T cell receptor (beta chain) was seen just once. What it binds is unknown. Naive CD8 cells lacked CD45RO and underwent positive selection for CCR7, leaving out terminally differentiated effector memory CD45RA+ cells. The entry originates in a study of shared clonotypes between healthy human individuals. Study-wide background: Two women and three men aged 18 to 49 made up the donors. Study-wide results and limits: Researchers sampled only blood; tissue repertoires likely differ. Estimated richness was generally greater in naive than memory subsets. At large depth, rarefaction still showed sorted-subset sequencing to be incomplete.

Some clones are missing from TCRdb's copy, which holds only in-frame ones; the method was immunoSEQ multiplex PCR. The table shows about 2.2 million clones, with around 93% occurring only once. The TCR was taken from a man younger than 35 in good health. Some clones in this sample may be carry-over from other donors' samples. Input material: naive CD8+ T cells from PBMCs.

The CDR3 here is CASSETTGWTDTQYF. CDR3 bases: TGCGCCAGCAGTGAGACGACAGGGTGGACAGATACGCAGTATTTT. V and J are TRBV10-1 and TRBJ2-3, with 7 bases aligning to TRBD1. V dropped 2 bases and J dropped 3; count of bases not matched to a gene: 5. The CDR3 is made up of 15 amino acids. From germline, CDR1 is WNHNN and CDR2 SYGVQD (reference sequence).